This T cell receptor (beta chain) came from a study of blood T cell repertoires in COVID-19. In the study overall: Spain, Italy and the United States supplied samples that represented acute and convalescent COVID-19. From T cells, B-cell-depleted T cells, or PBMCs came the material, which was cDNA or gDNA.

Original analysis: Nucleated cell number was recorded as an estimate derived from reference gene primer amplification. Only in-frame clones appear in the TCRdb table, and some are missing; sequencing was by immunoSEQ multiplex PCR. V, J and clone size are taken as reported in that table, and D and trimming were inferred from the DNA itself. Of fewer than 200,000 clones in the sample, roughly 87% were seen once. V lost 3 bases to trimming and J lost 3 bases, with 17 bases between them. CDR3 size: 16 residues. Germline loops: CDR1 WSHSY, CDR2 SAAADI. This TCR was recovered from a woman aged 55 to 70 who had recovered from COVID-19. The sample was peripheral blood. The chain combines TRBV10-2 with TRBJ1-1, with D unresolved. CDR3 nucleotide sequence: TGCGCCAGCAGTGATCTTGACTTCCCGGCTGACACTGAAGCTTTCTTT. Amino acids: CASSDLDFPADTEAFF.